The 18 T cell receptor beta chains below all came from one sample that was sequenced in a study of T cell changes during pregnancy in multiple sclerosis. Data came from immunoSEQ multiplex PCR; TCRdb stores just in-frame clones and leaves some out. In the table there are roughly 70,000 clones, 90% of which are singletons. The sequenced sample was peripheral blood, obtained in the third trimester of pregnancy. These receptor sequences come from a female donor with multiple sclerosis, enrolled in a pregnancy study.

The V and J genes are TRBV11-1 and TRBJ2-2; the match to TRBD1 covers 8 bases. This CDR3 region has 17 residues. The trim removed 3 bases at V and 2 bases at J, leaving 8 bases unmatched. CDR1 and CDR2 from the germline V gene are SGHAT and FQDESV (reference sequence). CDR3 sequence (DNA): TGTGCCAGCAGCTTCCGACCGGACAGGGCTAACACCGGGGAGCTGTTTTTT. Residues: CASSFRPDRANTGELFF.

V usage is TRBV5-1 and J usage is TRBJ1-1; the D gene is possibly TRBD1 (6 bases). CDR3 size: 14 residues. Per the germline V gene, CDR1 is SGHRS and CDR2 is YFSETQ. V was cut by 0 bases and J by 3 bases, with 9 bases left in between. The CDR3 region is CASSLVGGDTEAFF. The CDR3 region has the DNA TGCGCCAGCAGCTTGGTTGGGGGCGACACTGAAGCTTTCTTT.

The rearrangement joins TRBV19 to TRBJ2-3; D gene uncertain. The CDR3 extends over 15 amino acids. Per germline, CDR1 LNHDA and CDR2 SQIVND (reference sequence). Trimming removed 5 bases at V and 4 bases at J, with 16 bases between. In DNA form, the CDR3 reads TGTGCCAGTAGTCCTCACTCCCAATTGGCAGATACGCAGTATTTT. The encoded protein is CASSPHSQLADTQYF.

V is TRBV19 and J is TRBJ1-4, with D perhaps TRBD1 (5 bases). CDR1 and CDR2 (germline): LNHDA, SQIVND (reference sequence). V lost 10 bases to trimming and J lost 4 bases, with 16 bases between them. The CDR3 contains 14 residues. CDR3 sequence (DNA): TGTGCCACTAATAATCAGGGCCTTAATGAAAAACTGTTTTTT. As protein: CATNNQGLNEKLFF.

For this clone: A junction end diverges from the germline sequence, so it may reflect a read error. DNA of the CDR3: TGTGCCAGCGGTTATCAGTTGAACACTGAAGCTTTCTTT. Translating it yields CASGYQLNTEAFF. This rearrangement joins TRBV6-5 to TRBJ1-1; D is unresolved. Germline lookup yields CDR1 MNHEY and CDR2 SVGAGI. The CDR3 length is 13 residues.

The rearrangement links TRBV18 to TRBJ1-4; D gene ambiguous. The CDR3 loop spans 15 amino acids. Looked up from germline, CDR1 is KGHSH and CDR2 is LQKENI. V was shortened by 3 bases and J by 7 bases, with 15 bases between the two germline ends. For the CDR3, the DNA is TGTGCCAGCTCACCGGAGACGGTTTTGGGTGAAAAACTGTTTTTT. Amino acids: CASSPETVLGEKLFF.

This chain joins TRBV6-5 and TRBJ1-2; no clear D gene. Germline lookup yields CDR1 MNHEY and CDR2 SVGAGI. V lost 6 bases to trimming and J lost 0 bases, with 11 bases between them. The CDR3 sequence is 14 residues long. CDR3 in DNA: TGTGCCAGCAGCCGAGCCATTGCTAACTATGGCTACACCTTC. This gives the protein CASSRAIANYGYTF.

The chain recombines TRBV7-2 with TRBJ2-7, with a possible D match to TRBD2 (6 bases). V was clipped by 6 bases and J by 0 bases, with 24 bases between them. This CDR3 is 18 amino acids long. Germline V lookup: CDR1 SGHTA, CDR2 FQGNSA. CDR3 nucleotide sequence: TGTGCCAGCAGTGCCCCGACCGGGACGGGGGTAAGCTCCTACGAGCAGTACTTC. It translates to CASSAPTGTGVSSYEQYF.

V usage is TRBV9 and J usage is TRBJ2-3; 7 positions agree with TRBD2. The V gene end was trimmed by 4 bases and the J gene end by 1 base; junction bases not matched to a gene: 9. The CDR3 has 16 amino acids. Germline V gene sequence: CDR1 SGDLS, CDR2 YYNGEE. CDR3 bases: TGTGCCAGCAGCTACTACGGGGGAGGGGGCACAGATACGCAGTATTTT. Its translation is CASSYYGGGGTDTQYF. The full variable domain, rest sourced from reference TRBV9 and TRBJ2-3, is DSGVTQTPKHLITATGQRVTLRCSPRSGDLSVYWYQQSLDQGLQFLIQYYNGEERAKGNILERFSAQQFPDLHSELNLSSLELGDSALYFCASSYYGGGGTDTQYFGPGTRLTVL.

The gene calls are TRBV6-5 and TRBJ2-7; 7 nucleotides line up with TRBD1. This CDR3 contains 12 residues. Germline CDR1 MNHEY, CDR2 SVGAGI. V gave up 5 bases and J gave up 6 bases; unmatched junction bases: 4. CDR3 bases: TGTGCCAGCAGTACTACAGGGGCCGAGCAGTACTTC. Encoded protein: CASSTTGAEQYF.

The V gene is TRBV5-1, the J gene TRBJ1-1; 8 nucleotides match TRBD1. The CDR3 runs to 14 residues. The germline V gene encodes CDR1 SGHRS and CDR2 YFSETQ. The J segment lost 4 bases and the V segment lost 3 bases, leaving 5 bases of the junction unmatched. Here the CDR3 reads CASSSGQGGTEAFF. In DNA form, the CDR3 reads TGCGCCAGCAGCTCTGGACAGGGAGGCACTGAAGCTTTCTTT.

This clone was recorded a few times. The chain recombines TRBV29-1 with TRBJ2-4; D uncertain. Germline CDR1 reads SQVTM; CDR2 reads ANQGSEA. Deletions cut 6 bases from V and 0 bases from J, with 15 bases between. The CDR3 has 15 amino acids. As DNA, the CDR3 is TGCAGCGTCCTATCCCAATTTTTAGCCAAAAACATTCAGTACTTC. It encodes CSVLSQFLAKNIQYF.

The V call is TRBV5-1, the J call TRBJ2-7, with D unresolved. The germline gives CDR1 SGHRS, CDR2 YFSETQ. There are 13 residues in the CDR3. The V gene lost 2 bases and the J gene lost 0 bases, with 6 bases spanning the gap. The CDR3, as DNA: TGCGCCAGCAGCTTTATCCTCTCCTACGAGCAGTACTTC. Residues: CASSFILSYEQYF.

The rearrangement uses TRBV6-6 and TRBJ1-1; D gene uncertain. V lost 2 bases to trimming and J lost 0 bases, with 7 bases between them. Per the germline V gene, CDR1 is MNHNY and CDR2 is SVGAGI (reference sequence). The CDR3 consists of 14 residues. The CDR3 bases are TGTGCCAGCAGTTACGGGGAGATGAACACTGAAGCTTTCTTT. Encoded protein: CASSYGEMNTEAFF.

This clone was counted a single time. V is TRBV7-8 and J is TRBJ2-5; D not resolved. Trimming shortened V by 7 bases and J by 4 bases, and 13 bases separated the two germline ends. The CDR3 has 13 residues. Germline CDR1 and CDR2: SGHVS and FQNEAQ. The CDR3 region has the DNA TGTGCCAGCAACCGGGTCCGAGGAGAGACCCAGTACTTC. This gives the protein CASNRVRGETQYF.

The rearrangement links TRBV2 to TRBJ1-2; 7 nucleotides match TRBD1. Germline CDR1 is SNHLY and CDR2 is FYNNEI. CDR3 length: 18 amino acids. V trimming: 3 bases; J trimming: 0 bases; junction bases outside the gene matches: 13. Here the CDR3 DNA reads TGTGCCAGCAGTGACATTGGAAGACAGGGACGATCTAACTATGGCTACACCTTC. This encodes CASSDIGRQGRSNYGYTF.

V is TRBV7-9 and J is TRBJ1-2, with 10 bases fitting TRBD1. Unmatched junction bases numbered 10, after V lost 1 base and J lost 8 bases. The CDR3 totals 16 residues. Germline CDR1 is SEHNR and CDR2 is FQNEAQ (reference sequence). The CDR3 loop reads CASSLVLGQGVSGYTF. The CDR3 coding sequence is TGTGCCAGCAGCTTAGTTCTTGGACAGGGGGTGTCAGGCTACACCTTC.

The chain recombines TRBV7-9 with TRBJ2-5; possible D gene TRBD2, 6 bases. The V end lost 1 base, the J end lost 5 bases, and 20 bases lay between the germline ends. Per germline, CDR1 SEHNR and CDR2 FQNEAQ (reference sequence). CDR3 length: 17 amino acids. The CDR3 nucleotides are TGTGCCAGCAGCTTAGAGTCACTAAGGGAGGTCAGGGAGACCCAGTACTTC. Translated, it gives CASSLESLREVRETQYF.